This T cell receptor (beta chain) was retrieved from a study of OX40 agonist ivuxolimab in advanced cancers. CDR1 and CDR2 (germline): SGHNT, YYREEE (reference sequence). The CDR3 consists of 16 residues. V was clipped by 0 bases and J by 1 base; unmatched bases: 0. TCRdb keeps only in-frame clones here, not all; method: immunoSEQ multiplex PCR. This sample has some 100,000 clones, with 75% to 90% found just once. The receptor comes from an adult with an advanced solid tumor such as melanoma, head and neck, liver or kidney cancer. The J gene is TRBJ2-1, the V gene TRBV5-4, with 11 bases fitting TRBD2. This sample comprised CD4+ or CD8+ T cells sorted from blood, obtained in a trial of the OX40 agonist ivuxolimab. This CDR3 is CASSLASGGSYNEQFF. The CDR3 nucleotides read TGTGCCAGCAGCTTGGCTAGCGGGGGGTCCTACAATGAGCAGTTCTTC.